This is a list of T cell receptor beta chains from one sample in a study of cytomegalovirus exposure and HLA in healthy donors. Clones were read by immunoSEQ multiplex PCR, and TCRdb kept only the in-frame ones, dropping some. The sample yields about 150,000 clones, over 70% seen once. Material for sequencing was PBMCs. Receptors were obtained from a man aged 30 to 39 in good health and CMV-seropositive. The CDR3 runs from the conserved cysteine through the conserved F or W. D genes are given only for firm matches. Size is stated for part of the rows, as once, few or many counts, or as a class when the clone is expanded.

-,TRBJ1-1,TRBV28,-,CASTVEAEAFF,TGTGCCAGCACCGTGGAGGCTGAAGCTTTCTTT
TRBD1,TRBJ1-4,TRBV7-4,-,CASSGGGQGFEKLFF,TGTGCCAGCAGCGGGGGGGGACAGGGGTTTGAAAAACTGTTTTTT
-,TRBJ2-7,TRBV28,-,CAGSGGNTYEQYF,TGTGCCGGCTCCGGAGGGAACACTTACGAGCAGTACTTC
-,TRBJ1-1,TRBV18,-,CASSPRPLSEPTEAFF,TGTGCCAGCTCACCCCGCCCGTTGAGTGAACCCACTGAAGCTTTCTTT
-,TRBJ1-1,TRBV5-1,-,CASSLYGRSSTEAFF,TGCGCCAGCAGCTTGTATGGTAGGAGTAGCACTGAAGCTTTCTTT
TRBD2,TRBJ2-1,TRBV7-2,-,CASSSGLGREHNEQFF,TGTGCCAGCAGCTCCGGTTTGGGGCGGGAGCACAATGAGCAGTTCTTC
-,TRBJ2-1,TRBV28,-,CASSLKQGMRHEQFF,TGTGCCAGCAGTTTGAAGCAGGGGATGAGGCATGAGCAGTTCTTC
TRBD2,TRBJ2-2,TRBV7-7,-,CASTLGLAGGDNTGELFF,TGTGCTAGCACCTTGGGACTAGCGGGAGGTGATAACACCGGGGAGCTGTTTTTT
-,TRBJ1-6,TRBV10-1,-,CASRQTRGSGPNINSPLHF,TGCGCCAGCAGACAAACCCGAGGGTCCGGGCCAAACATTAATTCACCCCTCCACTTT
TRBD2,TRBJ2-2,TRBV5-1,few,CASSETGLAGFGELFF,TGCGCCAGCAGCGAAACGGGACTAGCGGGCTTCGGGGAGCTGTTTTTT
TRBD1,TRBJ1-5,TRBV5-6,few,CASSFGTGLSNQPQHF,TGTGCCAGCAGCTTCGGGACAGGGTTGAGCAATCAGCCCCAGCATTTT
TRBD2,TRBJ2-5,TRBV7-7,-,CASSLRREEETQYF,TGTGCTAGCAGCTTACGGCGGGAGGAAGAGACCCAGTACTTC
-,TRBJ1-1,TRBV7-9,-,CASSLSDSGGSMYTEAFF,TGTGCCAGCAGCTTGTCGGACAGCGGGGGATCCATGTACACTGAAGCTTTCTTT
TRBD1,TRBJ1-4,TRBV29-1,-,CSAGGKQGLFF,TGCAGCGCAGGGGGGAAACAGGGACTGTTTTTT
-,TRBJ1-1,TRBV15,-,CATSRDVPEAFF,TGTGCCACCAGCAGAGACGTCCCTGAAGCTTTCTTT
-,TRBJ2-2,TRBV9,-,CASSVEGTLNTGELFF,TGTGCCAGCAGCGTAGAGGGGACACTGAACACCGGGGAGCTGTTTTTT
-,TRBJ2-4,TRBV9,-,CASSVEAGRAKNIQYF,TGTGCCAGCAGCGTAGAAGCAGGGAGGGCCAAAAACATTCAGTACTTC
-,TRBJ1-3,TRBV7-9,-,CASSLEQTGNTIYF,TGTGCCAGCAGCTTAGAACAGACTGGAAACACCATATATTTT
-,TRBJ2-4,TRBV2,-,CASTDMNARNIQYF,TGTGCCAGCACCGACATGAACGCCAGAAACATTCAGTACTTC
-,TRBJ2-7,TRBV28,-,CASSQTQGLSYEQYF,TGTGCCAGCAGCCAAACACAGGGCCTCTCCTACGAGCAGTACTTC
-,TRBJ2-2,TRBV12-5,-,CASGSPLGAGTGELFF,TGTGCTAGTGGTTCCCCCTTAGGGGCAGGCACCGGGGAGCTGTTTTTT
-,TRBJ2-7,TRBV27,-,CASSPADIGEQYF,TGTGCCAGCAGTCCCGCCGACATTGGGGAGCAGTACTTC
TRBD2,TRBJ2-3,TRBV19,-,CASSLQGLAGVADTQYF,TGTGCCAGTAGTTTACAGGGACTAGCGGGAGTAGCAGATACGCAGTATTTT
-,TRBJ2-4,TRBV9,-,CASSLGQNLKNIQYF,TGTGCCAGCAGCCTAGGACAGAACCTCAAAAACATTCAGTACTTC
-,TRBJ1-1,TRBV6-1,few,CASRGQLNTEAFF,TGTGCCAGCAGAGGACAGCTGAACACTGAAGCTTTCTTT
-,TRBJ1-2,TRBV19,few,CATAGYGYTF,TGTGCCACCGCAGGGTATGGCTACACCTTC
-,TRBJ2-7,TRBV19,few,CASSERDYEQYF,TGTGCCAGTAGTGAGAGGGACTACGAGCAGTACTTC
TRBD1,TRBJ2-7,TRBV9,few,CASSVGAGTGFREQYF,TGTGCCAGCAGCGTAGGAGCTGGGACAGGGTTCCGCGAGCAGTACTTC
-,TRBJ2-7,TRBV27,-,CASIFFKQKAAYEQYF,TGTGCCAGCATTTTTTTCAAGCAGAAGGCGGCATACGAGCAGTACTTC
-,TRBJ2-2,TRBV28,-,CASSFRDIRNTGELFF,TGTGCCAGCAGTTTCCGGGACATCAGGAACACCGGGGAGCTGTTTTTT
-,TRBJ1-1,TRBV6-5,-,CASRSRGTATEAFF,TGTGCCAGCAGGTCTCGGGGGACGGCCACTGAAGCTTTCTTT
-,TRBJ1-4,TRBV6-5,-,CASSYGFGRGDEKLFF,TGTGCCAGCAGTTATGGTTTCGGCAGGGGAGATGAAAAACTGTTTTTT
TRBD1,TRBJ1-5,TRBV4-2,few,CASSQVGTGFGNQPQHF,TGTGCCAGCAGCCAAGTTGGGACAGGGTTCGGTAATCAGCCCCAGCATTTT
TRBD1,TRBJ1-2,TRBV6-5,-,CASSSTGGRNYGYTF,TGTGCCAGCAGTTCTACAGGGGGCCGGAACTATGGCTACACCTTC
-,TRBJ1-1,TRBV19,few,CASSIDRGNTEAFF,TGTGCCAGTAGTATAGACAGGGGGAACACTGAAGCTTTCTTT
TRBD2,TRBJ2-5,TRBV18,few,CASSPYSGKQTQYF,TGTGCCAGCTCTCCCTATAGCGGGAAGCAGACCCAGTACTTC
-,TRBJ1-1,TRBV16,few,CASSPRGGGSTEAFF,TGTGCCAGCAGCCCGAGGGGGGGCGGGAGCACTGAAGCTTTCTTT
-,TRBJ1-5,TRBV19,-,CASSAGGSNQPQHF,TGTGCCAGTAGTGCGGGGGGGAGCAATCAGCCCCAGCATTTT
-,TRBJ2-2,TRBV28,-,CASSFERANTGELFF,TGTGCCAGCAGTTTTGAGAGGGCGAACACCGGGGAGCTGTTTTTT
-,TRBJ2-3,TRBV7-8,-,CASSLGQAYTDTQYF,TGTGCCAGCAGCTTAGGACAGGCCTACACAGATACGCAGTATTTT
TRBD1,TRBJ1-2,TRBV6-1,-,CASSWTGSNYGYTF,TGTGCCAGCAGCTGGACAGGTTCAAACTATGGCTACACCTTC
-,TRBJ1-2,TRBV5-6,-,CASSPRGANYGYTF,TGTGCCAGCAGCCCCCGGGGTGCGAACTATGGCTACACCTTC
-,TRBJ1-3,TRBV10-3,-,CAIGDTQVGNTIYF,TGTGCCATCGGGGACACCCAGGTCGGAAACACCATATATTTT